This TCR beta chain was identified in a study of cytomegalovirus exposure and HLA in healthy donors. Germline V gene lookup returns CDR1 SGHDT and CDR2 YYEEEE. V shed 2 bases and J 7 bases; nucleotides not matched to a gene: 7. The CDR3 is 14 residues long. Method: immunoSEQ multiplex PCR; TCRdb's copy keeps in-frame clones and lacks some. The data contain about 200,000 clones, 65% to 90% of them singletons. Regarding the study as a whole: Among TCR beta chains, those listed as cytomegalovirus-associated numbered approximately 150. Reported results showed that the classifier diagnosed cytomegalovirus status with high specificity and sensitivity.

As for this clone: Its matching antigen is unknown.

The donors were part of the validation cohort, which consisted of some 120 subjects and was separate from the first cohort of 666 subjects. The specimen sequenced was PBMCs. The genes are TRBV5-6 and TRBJ2-3; TRBD2 agrees at 7 bases. The TCR sequence derives from a woman in her 30s in good health and CMV-seropositive. CDR3 coding DNA: TGTGCCAGCAGCTTTGGGACTACTGAAAATACGCAGTATTTT. This encodes CASSFGTTENTQYF.